A selection of T cell receptor beta chains follows, all from one sample in a study of cytomegalovirus exposure and HLA in healthy donors. Here immunoSEQ multiplex PCR was the method, and the copy in TCRdb shows in-frame clones only, minus some. This table holds some 210,000 clones, about 87% found once. Sequenced sample: PBMCs. The origin of the receptors is a man aged 30 to 39 in good health and CMV-seronegative. Both conserved end residues are part of each CDR3. The D gene is left open where the match is weak. Expanded clones are given a class, and other clones once, few, many or no size at all.

d_call,v_call,clone_size,j_call,cdr3_nt,cdr3_aa
-,TRBV18,-,TRBJ2-7,TGTGCCAGCTCACCGCTCGGGGAGTACGAGCAGTACTTC,CASSPLGEYEQYF
-,TRBV19,-,TRBJ2-3,TGTGCCAGTTCTGTTCGAGCGGCGGATACGCAGTATTTT,CASSVRAADTQYF
TRBD1,TRBV25-1,once,TRBJ2-3,TGTGCCAGCAGTCCAAGACCGGGACAGACGGTCCCCCCAGATACGCAGTATTTT,CASSPRPGQTVPPDTQYF
TRBD1,TRBV10-3,-,TRBJ2-7,TGTGCCATCACCCCGGGACAGGGCACGAACGAGCAGTACTTC,CAITPGQGTNEQYF
-,TRBV27,-,TRBJ1-2,TGTGCCAGCAGTTTGGGGACTCATCAGTCGCAGTATGGCTACACCTTC,CASSLGTHQSQYGYTF
TRBD1,TRBV7-6,-,TRBJ1-4,TGTGCCAGCAGCACTAGCCCCGGGACAGACGCTGCAACTAATGAAAAACTGTTTTTT,CASSTSPGTDAATNEKLFF
TRBD1,TRBV5-1,-,TRBJ1-2,TGCGCCAGCAGCTTGGCCGGGACAGAGGATGGCTACACCTTC,CASSLAGTEDGYTF
TRBD1,TRBV29-1,-,TRBJ2-3,TGCAGCGCCCATCCTGTGTACAGGGGGGATACGCAGTATTTT,CSAHPVYRGDTQYF
TRBD2,TRBV29-1,once,TRBJ2-3,TGCAGCGTTGAACCCAGCGGGAGGGCAGGAGATACGCAGTATTTT,CSVEPSGRAGDTQYF
-,TRBV7-9,-,TRBJ1-1,TGTGCCAGCAGCTTGGAGGGCCCGAACACTGAAGCTTTCTTT,CASSLEGPNTEAFF
-,TRBV21-1,-,TRBJ1-1,TGTGCCAGCAGCAAAGATCGGAACCTAGATGAGATCACTGAAGCTTTCTTT,CASSKDRNLDEITEAFF
-,TRBV2,-,TRBJ1-5,TGTGCCAGCAGGGCATCTTTGGGAGGTCAGCCCCAGCATTTT,CASRASLGGQPQHF
-,TRBV27,-,TRBJ2-7,TGTGCCAGCAGTTTAGGGGAAGGGGCCTACGAGCAGTACTTC,CASSLGEGAYEQYF
-,TRBV5-6,few,TRBJ1-2,TGTGCCAGCAGCTTTGAAATTGGGCACTATGGCTACACCTTC,CASSFEIGHYGYTF
-,TRBV11-2,-,TRBJ2-7,TGTGCCAGCAGCTTAGATAGTCAGGGGCCCTACGAGCAGTACTTC,CASSLDSQGPYEQYF
-,TRBV5-6,-,TRBJ2-5,TGTGCCAGCAGCTTGTCCCCCAAAGAGACCCAGTACTTC,CASSLSPKETQYF
-,TRBV7-9,-,TRBJ2-3,TGTGCCAGCAGCTTGTCAGGGCAGACAGATACGCAGTATTTT,CASSLSGQTDTQYF
TRBD2,TRBV29-1,-,TRBJ2-3,TGCAGCGTTGAAGGGGGACTAGCGGGGACTAGCACAGATACGCAGTATTTT,CSVEGGLAGTSTDTQYF
-,TRBV9,-,TRBJ1-6,TGTGCCAGCAGCGAAACTGGGAGCTCCTATAATTCACCCCTCCACTTT,CASSETGSSYNSPLHF
-,TRBV7-8,-,TRBJ1-2,TGTGCCAGCAGCCGCGACCCGGTTGGACAGAAGGTTTATGGCTACACCTTC,CASSRDPVGQKVYGYTF
-,TRBV5-1,-,TRBJ1-5,TGCGCCAGCAGCTTGGGAGATTATAGCAATCAGCCCCAGCATTTT,CASSLGDYSNQPQHF
TRBD2,TRBV2,-,TRBJ2-1,TGTGCCAGCATCACGAATCCGGGACTAGCGGGGGAGCGGTTCTTC,CASITNPGLAGERFF
TRBD2,TRBV6-5,-,TRBJ2-5,TGTGCCAGCAGTTACTCCAGCGGGAGACAAGAGACCCAGTACTTC,CASSYSSGRQETQYF
TRBD2,TRBV4-3,-,TRBJ2-3,TGCGCCAGCAGCCAAGATTGGGGACTAGCGGGGGGCCCAGATACGCAGTATTTT,CASSQDWGLAGGPDTQYF
TRBD1,TRBV6-1,few,TRBJ1-1,TGTGCCAGCAGTGAAATGGGACAGTTGAACACTGAAGCTTTCTTT,CASSEMGQLNTEAFF
TRBD2,TRBV7-9,-,TRBJ2-5,TGTTCCAGCAGCCCTGGGGGCGGGAGGGCCGGTGAGACCCAGTACTTC,CSSSPGGGRAGETQYF
-,TRBV5-4,once,TRBJ1-2,TGTGCCAGCAGCTCTACAGGGTATGGCTACACCTTC,CASSSTGYGYTF
TRBD1,TRBV5-5,-,TRBJ2-3,TGTGCCAGCAGCTTGCAGGGGGCAGGCACAGATACGCAGTATTTT,CASSLQGAGTDTQYF
TRBD1,TRBV5-4,few,TRBJ2-7,TGTGCCAGCAGCCGACAGGGATTTTCCTACGAGCAGTACTTC,CASSRQGFSYEQYF
-,TRBV28,-,TRBJ1-6,TGTGCCAGCAGTCCGGGACACTATAGACGGTCACCCCTCCACTTT,CASSPGHYRRSPLHF
-,TRBV6-1,-,TRBJ1-1,TGTGCCAGCAGTGCGCACCGGGACATCACCGCTGAAGCTTTCTTT,CASSAHRDITAEAFF
-,TRBV6-5,-,TRBJ1-1,TGTGCCAGCAGGTCCCCTGCGGGGAGTCAGACTGAAGCTTTCTTT,CASRSPAGSQTEAFF
TRBD1,TRBV28,-,TRBJ2-2,TGTGCCAGCAGTTTAGCCGACAGGGTGTATACCGGGGAGCTGTTTTTT,CASSLADRVYTGELFF
-,TRBV7-2,-,TRBJ1-6,TGTGCCAGCAGCGGCTCGGGGAGTCCCACTCGGCCCCTCCACTTT,CASSGSGSPTRPLHF
TRBD1,TRBV19,-,TRBJ2-1,TGTGCCAGTAGTAATCCGGGACAGGGAGGTAATGAGCAGTTCTTC,CASSNPGQGGNEQFF
TRBD1,TRBV11-2,few,TRBJ1-2,TGTGCCAGCAGTCCCGGGACAGGATCCACGAGTAATAACTATGGCTACACCTTC,CASSPGTGSTSNNYGYTF
-,TRBV18,-,TRBJ1-1,TGTGCCAGCTCAACGGACAGGAACACTGAAGCTTTCTTT,CASSTDRNTEAFF
TRBD2,TRBV30,-,TRBJ2-7,TGTGCCTGGAGTTTACTAGCGGGAAATGAGCAGTACTTC,CAWSLLAGNEQYF
-,TRBV5-4,-,TRBJ2-2,TGTGCCAGCAGCTTGGTCCAGGAAAACACCGGGGAGCTGTTTTTT,CASSLVQENTGELFF
-,TRBV7-9,-,TRBJ2-5,TGTGCCAGCAGCCCCCCGGCAGGGGCCGAGACCCAGTACTTC,CASSPPAGAETQYF
TRBD2,TRBV19,once,TRBJ2-1,TGTGCCAGTAGTATAGGAGCGGGGGGGCCAAGGGAGCAGTTCTTC,CASSIGAGGPREQFF
-,TRBV7-9,-,TRBJ2-7,TGTGCCAGCAGCGCCACTTGGGGCAAGGACGAGCAGTACTTC,CASSATWGKDEQYF
-,TRBV6-5,-,TRBJ2-7,TGTGCCAGCAGTTACTCGGGCCGCTACGAGCAGTACTTC,CASSYSGRYEQYF
TRBD2,TRBV11-2,-,TRBJ2-5,TGTGCCAGCAGCTTAGTATTGGCGGGGGGCCTCCAAGAGACCCAGTACTTC,CASSLVLAGGLQETQYF
TRBD1,TRBV10-1,-,TRBJ1-6,TGCGCCAGCAGTGGGGACAGGGATTCACCCCTCCACTTT,CASSGDRDSPLHF
-,TRBV6-5,-,TRBJ1-5,TGTGCCAGCAGTCGGGGATGGGATCAGCCCCAGCATTTT,CASSRGWDQPQHF